The 22 T cell receptor beta chains below were found in one sample sequenced in a study of blood T cells in healthy people across ages. The second PCR ran roughly 7 to 12 cycles with a sample-barcoded 5' primer and J-beta primers. MiXCR was run by TCRdb on the 5' RACE reads, yielding one entry per CDR3 protein. Of roughly 900,000 distinct CDR3 sequences in the sample, around 30% are singletons; the top ten hold around 15%. Sequencing was performed on blood. Receptors originate from a woman of 80 years or more in good health.

This clonotype was counted a single time. The chain combines TRBV12-3 or TRBV12-4 with TRBJ2-7; D not resolved. The DNA end lines up better with TRBJ2-5; the J call may be wrong. The CDR3 covers 13 residues. The CDR3 DNA is TGTGCCAGCCTAGTCAGTTTTGGTGAGACCCAGTACTTC. It encodes CASLVSFGETQYF.

J is TRBJ2-7 and V is TRBV28, with 10 nucleotides matching TRBD2. With 5 bases clipped from V and 5 bases from J, the junction kept 9 bases outside the gene matches. Germline-derived CDR1 and CDR2 are MDHEN and SYDVKM. The CDR3 extends over 15 amino acids. CDR3 sequence reads: CASSPPAGGPHEQYF. CDR3 coding DNA: TGTGCCAGCAGTCCCCCAGCGGGAGGGCCCCACGAGCAGTACTTC.

Comments on this clonotype: Its ends do not fully match the called genes, so a read error is possible. The rearrangement links TRBV4-3 to TRBJ1-4; D not certain. The CDR3 length is 16 residues. From germline, CDR1 is LGHNA and CDR2 YSLEER. As DNA, the CDR3 is TGCGCCAGCAGCCAAGCTTCCCCAACAACTAATGACAAACTGTTTTTT. This gives the protein CASSQASPTTNDKLFF.

This clonotype is a singleton in its sample. This chain connects TRBV5-5 to TRBJ2-5, with a possible D match to TRBD1 (5 bases). TRBJ2-7 explains the end of the DNA better; the J call may be wrong. The germline V gene encodes CDR1 SGHKS and CDR2 YYEKEE (reference sequence). The CDR3 contains 14 residues. For the CDR3, the DNA is TGTGCCAGCAGCTTTTCATCGCAGGGTGGCGAGCAGTACTTC. Its translation: CASSFSSQGGEQYF.

The chain employs TRBV7-9 and TRBJ1-1; no definite D call. This CDR3 has 13 residues. The ends were cut back, 5 bases at V and 5 bases at J, with 12 bases in the middle. The V gene's germline CDR1 is SEHNR and CDR2 FQNEAQ (reference sequence). CDR3 region: CASSADSWTEAFF. The CDR3 DNA is TGTGCCAGCAGCGCAGACTCCTGGACTGAAGCTTTCTTT.

This clonotype was seen many times. The chain carries TRBV5-1 and TRBJ2-3; D is perhaps TRBD1 or TRBD2 (5 bases each). In germline, CDR1 is SGHRS, CDR2 YFSETQ. The CDR3 is 14 residues long. The V end lost 0 bases, the J end lost 5 bases, and 10 bases lay between the germline ends. The CDR3 reads CASSLASGRDTQYF. DNA of the CDR3: TGCGCCAGCAGCTTGGCCTCGGGGCGAGATACGCAGTATTTT.

In its sample, this clonotype was seen many times. The chain uses TRBV12-3 or TRBV12-4 and TRBJ1-4, with a possible D match to TRBD1 (5 bases). V lost 5 bases and J lost 0, with 13 bases in between. The CDR3 runs 16 residues. The CDR3 DNA follows: TGTGCCAGCAGTCCCGGGACGTCTGCAACTAATGAAAAACTGTTTTTT. This gives the protein CASSPGTSATNEKLFF.

This clonotype was counted many times. The gene calls are TRBV7-2 and TRBJ2-5, with 10 bases identical to TRBD2. After removal of 2 bases from V and 2 bases from J, the junction contained 2 bases not matched to a gene. The CDR3 spans 15 residues. CDR1 is SGHTA, CDR2 FQGNSA, per germline. Here the CDR3 DNA reads TGTGCCAGCAGCTTACTAGCGGGAGCTCAAGAGACCCAGTACTTC. This encodes CASSLLAGAQETQYF.

V gene TRBV5-4 combines with J gene TRBJ1-1; perhaps TRBD1 as D (6 bases). The germline gives CDR1 SGHNT, CDR2 YYREEE (reference sequence). This CDR3 contains 18 residues. Trimming left V 3 bases short and J 0 bases short, with 21 bases between. The CDR3 coding sequence is TGTGCCAGCAGCTCGGATAACAGGGTCCGTTTCATGAACACTGAAGCTTTCTTT. Amino acids: CASSSDNRVRFMNTEAFF.

Note on this clonotype: A single base separates this from a much larger clone, so it may be a read error. The CDR3 DNA sequence: TGCAGTGCTAGGGGGCCCCAGCGGTACAATGAAGGGCAGTACTTC. Translated, it gives CSARGPQRYNEGQYF. The chain uses TRBV20-1 and TRBJ2-7; D may match TRBD1 or TRBD2 (5 bases each). This CDR3 is 15 amino acids long. Trimming took off 3 bases at V and 9 bases at J, with 24 bases between the two ends. Germline values: CDR1 DFQATT, CDR2 SNEGSKA (reference sequence).

This clonotype was found many times. The V call is TRBV6-2 or TRBV6-3, the J call TRBJ2-5, with 9 nucleotides matching TRBD1. CDR3 length: 13 residues. With 7 bases clipped from V and 9 bases from J, the junction kept 9 bases outside the gene matches. The germline CDR1 and CDR2 sequences are MNHEY and SVGEGT. This chain's CDR3 is CASNPGQGRAQYF. DNA of the CDR3: TGTGCCAGCAACCCCGGACAGGGGAGGGCCCAGTACTTC.

This chain uses TRBV6-1 with TRBJ2-5; 7 bases are shared with TRBD1. The end of the DNA fits TRBJ2-7 better, so the J call may be wrong. Germline V lookup: CDR1 MNHNS, CDR2 SASEGT. The CDR3 extends over 14 amino acids. CDR3 in DNA: TGTGCCAGCATTTTACAGGGGAAGATCTACGAGCAGTACTTC. This encodes CASILQGKIYEQYF.

This clonotype was detected many times. The CDR3 protein is CASSWEGASGYTF. The DNA for the CDR3 is TGTGCCAGCTCCTGGGAGGGGGCTAGTGGCTACACCTTC. The chain carries TRBV25-1 and TRBJ1-2, with 7 bases aligning to TRBD1. CDR3 length: 13 residues. The junction had 10 bases not matched to a gene; V was cut back by 8 bases and J by 7 bases. From germline, CDR1 is MGHDK and CDR2 SYGVNS.

The chain couples TRBV7-2 to TRBJ2-5, with TRBD1 identical over 8 bases. This CDR3 region has 13 residues. Germline V gene data show CDR1 as SGHTA and CDR2 as FQGNSA. Trimming removed 5 bases from V and 13 bases from J; junction bases left unmatched: 12. CDR3 DNA sequence: TGTGCCAGCAGCCCACGACAGGGGTCCGAGCGGTACTTC. It translates to CASSPRQGSERYF.

V usage is TRBV6-1 and J usage is TRBJ1-5, with D unresolved. The CDR3 loop spans 15 amino acids. CDR1 MNHNS and CDR2 SASEGT come from the germline V gene. Between the trimmed V and J ends, which lost 2 bases and 3 bases, there was a span of 11 bases. The CDR3 spells CASSENYSSNQPQHF. The CDR3 DNA sequence: TGTGCCAGCAGTGAAAACTACAGTTCCAATCAGCCCCAGCATTTT.

This chain links TRBV27 with TRBJ2-5; 9 bases line up with TRBD2. This CDR3 is built from 15 residues. The junction had 16 bases not matched to a gene; V was cut back by 6 bases and J by 11 bases. Germline assignment: CDR1 MNHEY and CDR2 SMNVEV (reference sequence). In nucleotides, the CDR3 is TGTGCCAGCAGCGAACTGGGACTAGCTGGTGGTGAGCAGTACTTC. Translating it yields CASSELGLAGGEQYF.

As regards this clonotype: A junction boundary mismatches the germline segment, possibly from a read error. As DNA, the CDR3 is TGTGCCAACAGTCCCGCATTGTTCAGCATAGATACGCAGTATTTT. Translating it yields CANSPALFSIDTQYF. The chain links TRBV12-3 or TRBV12-4 to TRBJ2-3; D remains unclear. The CDR3 covers 15 residues.

This sequence joins TRBV10-3 and TRBJ2-7, with 10 nucleotides matching TRBD2. Trimming cost V 8 bases and J 4 bases; bases outside gene matches: 2. The length of the CDR3 is 12 residues. Germline V gene sequence: CDR1 ENHRY, CDR2 SYGVKD. The CDR3 here is CAIGLAEYEQYF. CDR3 in DNA: TGTGCCATCGGACTAGCGGAATACGAGCAGTACTTC.

For this clonotype: Germline and junction disagree at one end, which may indicate a read error. This chain joins TRBV11-2 and TRBJ1-2; no definite D call. Germline lookup yields CDR1 SGHAT and CDR2 FQNNGV. The CDR3 length is 13 residues. The CDR3 nucleotides are TGTGCCGGCAGCGTTCAAGTCAACTATGGCTACACCTTC. It encodes CAGSVQVNYGYTF.

This clonotype was seen many times. This rearrangement joins TRBV10-1 to TRBJ2-3, with D maybe TRBD2 (5 bases). The CDR3 is 12 amino acids. With 11 bases removed from V and 6 bases from J, the gap between germline ends came to 15 bases. CDR1 WNHNN and CDR2 SYGVQD come from the germline V gene (reference sequence). In DNA form, the CDR3 reads TGCGCCGCAGCGTCGTCGGGGGATACGCAGTATTTT. It encodes CAAASSGDTQYF.

This clonotype was detected ten times or more. The CDR3 bases are TGCAGTGCTATTCCCGGGGGATCTAGCTCCTACAATGAGCAGTTCTTC. Protein product: CSAIPGGSSSYNEQFF. The chain is built from TRBV20-1 and TRBJ2-1; tentatively, D is TRBD2 (6 bases). From germline, CDR1 is DFQATT and CDR2 SNEGSKA (reference sequence). The CDR3 has 16 amino acids. Trimming removed 4 bases from V and 0 bases from J, with 16 bases in between.

V gene TRBV6-1 combines with J gene TRBJ1-1; the D is unclear. The CDR3 totals 12 residues. Trimming shortened V by 1 base and J by 11 bases, and 11 bases separated the two germline ends. Germline V gene sequence: CDR1 MNHNS, CDR2 SASEGT. CDR3 loop: CASSEVRGKAFF. CDR3 in DNA: TGTGCCAGCAGTGAAGTTCGGGGTAAGGCTTTCTTT.